The rows below give T cell receptor beta chains drawn from one sample of a study of identical twins. TCRdb re-analysed the 5' RACE reads in MiXCR, keeping a single row per CDR3 protein. The sample includes 600,000 to 850,000 distinct CDR3 sequences, about 18% of them seen just once. This sample was also put to use in a study of T cells expressing NK-cell markers.

The sample was PBMCs. Receptor source: a woman under 30 in good health. Both conserved end residues are part of each CDR3. A D gene is named only where the DNA matches it firmly. Not every row has a clone size; where given, it reads once, few, many or a size class.

J gene: TRBJ2-6
D gene: TRBD1
V gene: TRBV7-9
clone size: -
CDR3 DNA: TGTGCCAGCAGCCTGGGGACAGGTTCCCCCGGGGCCAACGTCCTGACTTTC
CDR3 protein: CASSLGTGSPGANVLTF

J gene: TRBJ2-2
D gene: TRBD1
V gene: TRBV7-9
clone size: few
CDR3 DNA: TGTGCCAGCAGACACGGGACAGGGGGCCCCGGGGAGCTGTTTTTT
CDR3 protein: CASRHGTGGPGELFF

J gene: TRBJ2-5
D gene: TRBD2
V gene: TRBV5-1
clone size: few
CDR3 DNA: TGCGCCAGCAGCTCCGGACTAGCGCCAGAGACCCAGTACTTC
CDR3 protein: CASSSGLAPETQYF

J gene: TRBJ2-1
D gene: -
V gene: TRBV20-1
clone size: -
CDR3 DNA: TGCAGTGCTAGAGATCCCAACTACAATGAGCAGTTCTTC
CDR3 protein: CSARDPNYNEQFF

J gene: TRBJ2-5
D gene: -
V gene: TRBV20-1
clone size: -
CDR3 DNA: TGCAGTGCTAGCTGGCCGCGGAAAGAGACCCAGTACTTC
CDR3 protein: CSASWPRKETQYF

J gene: TRBJ2-7
D gene: -
V gene: TRBV7-9
clone size: few
CDR3 DNA: TGTGCCAGCAGCCCAAAGACAGTCTCCTACGAGCAGTACTTC
CDR3 protein: CASSPKTVSYEQYF

J gene: TRBJ1-2
D gene: -
V gene: TRBV12-3/TRBV12-4
clone size: -
CDR3 DNA: TGTGCCAGCAGTTTAGTTAGAAATCCAGGGAGAGGCGGCTACACCTTC
CDR3 protein: CASSLVRNPGRGGYTF

J gene: TRBJ2-3
D gene: TRBD2
V gene: TRBV12-3/TRBV12-4
clone size: few
CDR3 DNA: TGTGCCAGCACGTTGGAGCTAGCGGGGACAGATACGCAGTATTTT
CDR3 protein: CASTLELAGTDTQYF

J gene: TRBJ2-1
D gene: -
V gene: TRBV6-1
clone size: few
CDR3 DNA: TGTGCCAGCAAGCGAGCGGGTTACAATGAGCAGTTCTTC
CDR3 protein: CASKRAGYNEQFF

J gene: TRBJ2-3
D gene: TRBD2
V gene: TRBV20-1
clone size: few
CDR3 DNA: TGCAGTGCTAGCCCGACTAGCGCAGATACGCAGTATTTT
CDR3 protein: CSASPTSADTQYF

J gene: TRBJ2-1
D gene: -
V gene: TRBV29-1
clone size: few
CDR3 DNA: TGCAGCGTTGTAGAGGAGCAGTTCTTC
CDR3 protein: CSVVEEQFF

J gene: TRBJ2-3
D gene: -
V gene: TRBV10-3
clone size: few
CDR3 DNA: TGTGCCATCTCGCCAGGGACAGATACGCAGTATTTT
CDR3 protein: CAISPGTDTQYF

J gene: TRBJ2-5
D gene: TRBD2
V gene: TRBV3-1
clone size: -
CDR3 DNA: TGTGCCAGCAGCCAGAGCGGAAAGGTCAGGCTAGCGGGGGCGGAGACCCAGTACTTC
CDR3 protein: CASSQSGKVRLAGAETQYF

J gene: TRBJ2-6
D gene: -
V gene: TRBV4-1
clone size: -
CDR3 DNA: TGCGCCAGCAGCCAAGAACCGTCGGTCAGGTCCTCTGGGGCCAACGTCCTGACTTTC
CDR3 protein: CASSQEPSVRSSGANVLTF

J gene: TRBJ2-7
D gene: -
V gene: TRBV5-5
clone size: -
CDR3 DNA: TGTGCCAGCAGCTTCCTCTCGGGAGAGCAGTACTTC
CDR3 protein: CASSFLSGEQYF

J gene: TRBJ2-7
D gene: -
V gene: TRBV21-1
clone size: -
CDR3 DNA: TGTGCCAGCAACCCGCCGGTGAGCCGAGACACCTACGAGCAGTACTTC
CDR3 protein: CASNPPVSRDTYEQYF

J gene: TRBJ2-7
D gene: -
V gene: TRBV15
clone size: -
CDR3 DNA: TGTGCCACCAGCTTAGACGGGGGGCGGGAGCAGTACTTC
CDR3 protein: CATSLDGGREQYF

J gene: TRBJ1-2
D gene: -
V gene: TRBV12-3/TRBV12-4
clone size: many
CDR3 DNA: TGTGCCAGCAGTTTAGGGGACCGCTATGGCTACACCTTC
CDR3 protein: CASSLGDRYGYTF

J gene: TRBJ2-7
D gene: TRBD2
V gene: TRBV12-3/TRBV12-4
clone size: -
CDR3 DNA: TGTGCCAGCAGTCCCTCGGGTAGCGGGAGCGGCGAGCAGTACTTC
CDR3 protein: CASSPSGSGSGEQYF

J gene: TRBJ2-3
D gene: -
V gene: TRBV6-5
clone size: few
CDR3 DNA: TGTGCCAGCCAAGTATCAGATACGCAGTATTTT
CDR3 protein: CASQVSDTQYF

J gene: TRBJ1-2
D gene: -
V gene: TRBV6-5
clone size: few
CDR3 DNA: TGTGCCAGCAGCTACAACGGGGAGGATCACTATGGCTACACCTTC
CDR3 protein: CASSYNGEDHYGYTF

J gene: TRBJ2-2
D gene: -
V gene: TRBV20-1
clone size: -
CDR3 DNA: TGCAGTGCTAGAGATAGCGCGAAGGACACCGGGGAGCTGTTTTTT
CDR3 protein: CSARDSAKDTGELFF

J gene: TRBJ1-1
D gene: -
V gene: TRBV9
clone size: -
CDR3 DNA: TGTGCCAGCAGTCCCTCGCGGGATGGGGGAGCGGGTGCTTTCTTT
CDR3 protein: CASSPSRDGGAGAFF

J gene: TRBJ2-1
D gene: TRBD2
V gene: TRBV12-3/TRBV12-4
clone size: -
CDR3 DNA: TGTGCCAGCAGTTTAGCCGGACTAGCGGGGGGGAATGAGCAGTTCTTC
CDR3 protein: CASSLAGLAGGNEQFF

J gene: TRBJ2-7
D gene: TRBD1
V gene: TRBV29-1
clone size: few
CDR3 DNA: TGCACCGCCGGGACAGGATACGAGCAGTACTTC
CDR3 protein: CTAGTGYEQYF

J gene: TRBJ2-3
D gene: -
V gene: TRBV10-3
clone size: few
CDR3 DNA: TGTGCCATCACCCCCGGGGACGGGGGGCCCGGAGATACGCAGTATTTT
CDR3 protein: CAITPGDGGPGDTQYF

J gene: TRBJ2-2
D gene: -
V gene: TRBV7-2
clone size: few
CDR3 DNA: TGTGCCAGCACGACCCAGGGACGCTCTAACACCGGGGAGCTGTTTTTT
CDR3 protein: CASTTQGRSNTGELFF

J gene: TRBJ2-7
D gene: TRBD2
V gene: TRBV20-1
clone size: few
CDR3 DNA: TGCAGTGCTAGAGACTTAGCGGGGAGTGGCGAGCAGTACTTC
CDR3 protein: CSARDLAGSGEQYF

J gene: TRBJ2-7
D gene: -
V gene: TRBV12-3/TRBV12-4
clone size: -
CDR3 DNA: TGTGCCAGCAGTCCCTACTTAGCTGGCGAGCAGTACTTC
CDR3 protein: CASSPYLAGEQYF

J gene: TRBJ2-3
D gene: -
V gene: TRBV12-3/TRBV12-4
clone size: few
CDR3 DNA: TGTGCCAGCAGTTTGGGCGACAATACAGATACGCAGTATTTT
CDR3 protein: CASSLGDNTDTQYF

J gene: TRBJ2-1
D gene: -
V gene: TRBV7-2
clone size: few
CDR3 DNA: TGTGCCAGCAGCCCGACAGATGAGCAGTTCTTC
CDR3 protein: CASSPTDEQFF

J gene: TRBJ2-5
D gene: -
V gene: TRBV6-2/TRBV6-3
clone size: -
CDR3 DNA: TGTGCCAGCAGTCGGGAGTACCCCCAAGAGACCCAGTACTTC
CDR3 protein: CASSREYPQETQYF

J gene: TRBJ2-7
D gene: -
V gene: TRBV5-6
clone size: few
CDR3 DNA: TGTGCCAGCAGCTTGATGATATCCTACGAGCAGTACTTC
CDR3 protein: CASSLMISYEQYF

J gene: TRBJ2-1
D gene: -
V gene: TRBV10-3
clone size: few
CDR3 DNA: TGTGCCACCAGTTTCGGCGGTGACCGAGGGTCAGGTGAGCAGTTCTTC
CDR3 protein: CATSFGGDRGSGEQFF

J gene: TRBJ2-1
D gene: -
V gene: TRBV10-3
clone size: -
CDR3 DNA: TGTGCCAGCGCCTCGATCTCCTACAATGAGCAGTTCTTC
CDR3 protein: CASASISYNEQFF